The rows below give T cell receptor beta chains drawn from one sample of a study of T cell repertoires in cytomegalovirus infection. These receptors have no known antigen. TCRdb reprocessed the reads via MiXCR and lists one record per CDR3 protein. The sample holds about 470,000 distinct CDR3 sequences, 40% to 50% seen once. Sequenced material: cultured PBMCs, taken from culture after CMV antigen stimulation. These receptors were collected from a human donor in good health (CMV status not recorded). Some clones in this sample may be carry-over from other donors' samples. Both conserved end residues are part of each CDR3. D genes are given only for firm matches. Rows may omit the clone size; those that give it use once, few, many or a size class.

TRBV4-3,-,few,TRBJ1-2,TGCGCCAGCAGCCAAGATCTGGCCCCACCAGCCGACAGGACCTTC,CASSQDLAPPADRTF
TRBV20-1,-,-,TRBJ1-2,TGCAGTGCTCTCCTCTGGGGCGGCGGCTACACCTTC,CSALLWGGGYTF
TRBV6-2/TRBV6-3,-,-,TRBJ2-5,TGTGCCAGCAGCAAAGGACCAACCCAGTACTTC,CASSKGPTQYF
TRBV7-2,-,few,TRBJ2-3,TGTGCCAGCACCCTTGGAGGGGGAGGGGGGCTGCGCACAGATACGCAGTATTTT,CASTLGGGGGLRTDTQYF
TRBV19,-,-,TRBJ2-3,TGTGCCAGCCGAGGGCGGAGCACAGATACGCAGTATTTT,CASRGRSTDTQYF
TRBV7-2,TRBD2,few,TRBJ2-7,TGTGCCAGCAGCTTAAAACCGGGACTAGTGTACGAGCAGTACTTC,CASSLKPGLVYEQYF
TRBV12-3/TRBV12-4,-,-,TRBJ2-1,TGTGCCAGCAGTTTCGGGGTTGAAAACAATGAGCAGTTCTTC,CASSFGVENNEQFF
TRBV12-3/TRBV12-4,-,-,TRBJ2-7,TGTGCCAGCAGTTCTAAGCGGGCCTACGAGCAGTACTTC,CASSSKRAYEQYF
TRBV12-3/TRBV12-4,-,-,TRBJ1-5,TGTGCCAGCGTTCCGACGTCGACGGACCAGCCCCAGCATTTT,CASVPTSTDQPQHF
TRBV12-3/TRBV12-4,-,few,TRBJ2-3,TGTGCCAGCAGGGGACACACAGATACGCAGTATTTT,CASRGHTDTQYF
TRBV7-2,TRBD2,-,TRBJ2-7,TGTGCCAGCAGCTTAGAGGCGGGGGGGTCCTACGAGCAGTACTTC,CASSLEAGGSYEQYF
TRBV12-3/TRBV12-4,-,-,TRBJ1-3,TGTGCCAGCAGTATCAGGGTTAGGGGAAACACCATATATTTT,CASSIRVRGNTIYF
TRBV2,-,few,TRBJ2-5,TGTGCCACCTCTGGGAGGACCCAAGAGACCCAGTACTTC,CATSGRTQETQYF
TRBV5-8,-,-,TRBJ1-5,TGTGCCAGCAGTGCCGGGGTAGGAGGTAGACAGCCCCAGCATTTT,CASSAGVGGRQPQHF
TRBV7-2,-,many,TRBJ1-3,TGTGCCAGCAGCCCCCGTCCGGCTGGAAACACCATATATTTT,CASSPRPAGNTIYF
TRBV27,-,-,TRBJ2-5,TGTGCCAGCAGTTTAGGACCCGCGGCAGAGACCCAGTACTTC,CASSLGPAAETQYF
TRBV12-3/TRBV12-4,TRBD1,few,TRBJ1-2,TGTGCCAGCAGTCAAGGACAGGCGTGGTATGGCTACACCTTC,CASSQGQAWYGYTF
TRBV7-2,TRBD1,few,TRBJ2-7,TGTGCCAGCAGCTACAGGGGGTTCTCTGACGAGCAGTACTTC,CASSYRGFSDEQYF
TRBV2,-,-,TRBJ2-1,TGTGCCAGCAGTGAAGCGTGGGGAATTGAGCAGTTCTTC,CASSEAWGIEQFF
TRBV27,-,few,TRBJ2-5,TGTGCCAGCAGTTTATGGCCTCGAGGGGGGGAGACCCAGTACTTC,CASSLWPRGGETQYF
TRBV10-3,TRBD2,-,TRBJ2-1,TGTGCCATCAGTTCACAAGGGGGGGCTAGCGGGAGGGCCCTTACCTACAATGAGCAGTTCTTC,CAISSQGGASGRALTYNEQFF
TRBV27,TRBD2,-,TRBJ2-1,TGTGCCAGCAGTGGACTAGCTCAAGGAGAGCAGTTCTTC,CASSGLAQGEQFF
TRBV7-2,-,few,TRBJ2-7,TGTGCCAGCAGCCGGGCGGGGCGGGGCGAGCAGTACTTC,CASSRAGRGEQYF
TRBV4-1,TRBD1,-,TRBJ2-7,TGCGCCAGCAGCCAAAGGACAGGGGATTTCTACGAGCAGTACTTC,CASSQRTGDFYEQYF
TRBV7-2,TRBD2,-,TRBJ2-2,TGTGCCAGCAGAAGGGATAGCGGGGTGAACACCGGGGAGCTGTTTTTT,CASRRDSGVNTGELFF
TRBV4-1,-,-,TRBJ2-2,TGCGCCAGCAGCCAAGCCTTCGACACCGGGGAGCTGTTTTTT,CASSQAFDTGELFF
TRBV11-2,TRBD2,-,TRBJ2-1,TGTGCCAGCAGCTTAGATTGGTTATTTGGACTAGCGGTTTACAATGAGCAGTTCTTC,CASSLDWLFGLAVYNEQFF
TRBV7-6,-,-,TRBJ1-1,TGTGCCAGCAGCTTAGTGTTCTTGAGGAACACTGAAGCTTTCTTT,CASSLVFLRNTEAFF